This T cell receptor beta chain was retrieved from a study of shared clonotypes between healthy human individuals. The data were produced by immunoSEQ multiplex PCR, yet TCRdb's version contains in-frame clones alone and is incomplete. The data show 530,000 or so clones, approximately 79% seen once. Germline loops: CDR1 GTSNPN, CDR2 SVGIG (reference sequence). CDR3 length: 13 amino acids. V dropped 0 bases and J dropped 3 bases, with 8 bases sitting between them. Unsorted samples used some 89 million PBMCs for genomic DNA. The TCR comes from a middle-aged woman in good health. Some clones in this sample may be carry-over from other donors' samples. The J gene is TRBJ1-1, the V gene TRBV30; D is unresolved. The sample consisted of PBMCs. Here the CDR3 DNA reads TGTGCCTGGAGTGTGGGAATCTACACTGAAGCTTTCTTT. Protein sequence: CAWSVGIYTEAFF. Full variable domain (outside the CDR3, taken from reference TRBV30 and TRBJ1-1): SQTIHQWPATLVQPVGSPLSLECTVEGTSNPNLYWYRQAAGRGLQLLFYSVGIGQISSEVPQNLSASRPQDRQFILSSKKLLLSDSGFYLCAWSVGIYTEAFFGQGTRLTVV.